Below, one T cell receptor (beta chain) is given with its context. Its specificity is unknown. Primers: 60 Vbeta forward and 13 Jbeta reverse. TCRdb's table, derived via immunoSEQ multiplex PCR, lists solely in-frame clones and lacks some. The sample includes 100,000 to 130,000 clones, 82% of them seen just once. The sample belongs to a study of cytomegalovirus exposure and HLA in healthy donors. At the level of the study: Roughly 92 million unique TCRs, all from HLA-typed donors, were included in an early release of the data. Ancestry clustering placed more than 65% of roughly 400 genotyped donors in the Caucasian-associated cluster. The study, taken as a whole, reports: Researchers left out some V segments, among them TRBV6-2 and TRBV6-3, as indistinguishable. The HLA-A and HLA-B alleles of most subjects were reportedly predicted accurately from TCR beta sequences.

V was pared by 5 bases and J by 2 bases, with 6 bases of the junction left unmatched. CDR1 MNHEY and CDR2 SVGAGI come from the germline V gene. The CDR3 spans 14 residues. Sequencing input: PBMCs. The sequence derives from a man under 40 in good health and CMV-seropositive. The genes are TRBV6-5 and TRBJ2-7, with 7 nucleotides matching TRBD1. The CDR3 sequence: CASSATGDAYEQYF. CDR3 bases: TGTGCCAGCAGTGCAACAGGGGATGCCTACGAGCAGTACTTC.